A selection of T cell receptor beta chains follows, all from one sample in a study of blood T cell repertoires in COVID-19. The method was immunoSEQ multiplex PCR; TCRdb's version includes in-frame clones alone and lacks a portion of them. The sample consists of roughly 92,000 clones, about 87% of them appearing once. The sample taken for sequencing was peripheral blood. The receptors were gathered from a human donor with acute or convalescent COVID-19. The donor label of this sample is uncertain. The conserved cysteine and the conserved F or W are not part of the CDR3 here. D genes are given only for firm matches.

v_gene,j_gene,d_gene,CDR3aa
TRBV30,TRBJ1-3,.,AWSTNSGNTIY
TRBV29-1,TRBJ2-6,TRBD1,SVARTGWAGANVLT
TRBV19,TRBJ2-7,.,ASSITGNHYEQY
TRBV6-5,TRBJ1-4,TRBD1,ASSYAGTGRKLF
TRBV19,TRBJ2-5,.,ASSERETQY
TRBV6-5,TRBJ1-1,.,ASAETGEANTEAF
TRBV9,TRBJ2-1,TRBD2,ASSVEGAGPRSSYNEQF
TRBV18,TRBJ1-1,.,ASSPRAEFNEAF
TRBV19,TRBJ1-1,.,ASSIIHSGLNTEAF
TRBV11-2,TRBJ2-3,.,ASSLGTLGTSDTQY
TRBV6-5,TRBJ2-7,TRBD1,ASSLEGQPYEQY
TRBV5-6,TRBJ1-2,.,ASSLAGARGYT
TRBV10-3,TRBJ1-3,.,AGKEQGSGNTIY
TRBV12-5,TRBJ2-7,.,ASGAGNTIIAYEQY
TRBV5-1,TRBJ2-2,TRBD1,ASSLGLGQGGTGELF
TRBV30,TRBJ1-2,.,AWSPGQNYGYT
TRBV11-3,TRBJ2-5,.,ASSLETFTY
TRBV6-5,TRBJ2-7,TRBD1,ASSLLQGARGEQY
TRBV11-3,TRBJ2-4,.,ASSLEGADIQY
TRBV10-3,TRBJ1-2,.,AISLWRDYGYT
TRBV5-1,TRBJ2-3,TRBD2,ASSQPSGGSSTDTQY
TRBV2,TRBJ1-2,.,ASRAGDKGGYT
TRBV29-1,TRBJ2-3,TRBD2,STGTSGAFTDTQY